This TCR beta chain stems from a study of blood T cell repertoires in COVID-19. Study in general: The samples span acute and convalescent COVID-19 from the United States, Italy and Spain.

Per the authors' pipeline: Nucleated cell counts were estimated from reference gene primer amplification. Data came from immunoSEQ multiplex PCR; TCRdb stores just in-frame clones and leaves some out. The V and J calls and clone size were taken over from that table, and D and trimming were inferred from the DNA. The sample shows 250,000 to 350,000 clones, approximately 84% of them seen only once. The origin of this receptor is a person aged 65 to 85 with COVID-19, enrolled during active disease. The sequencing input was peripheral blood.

In DNA form, the CDR3 reads TGTGCCAGCAGTGGCGGGACAGTCCCCAGATCCTACGAGCAGTACTTC. Its translation: CASSGGTVPRSYEQYF. The V gene is TRBV28, the J gene TRBJ2-7; D possibly corresponds to TRBD1 (7 bases). The CDR3 contains 16 residues. The germline V gene has CDR1 MDHEN and CDR2 SYDVKM. Trimming stripped 5 bases from V and 1 base from J, with 18 bases between.